Included here is one T cell receptor beta chain sequence, with context. Only a few counts were recorded for this clone. Its binding antigen is unknown. The input lacks base qualities; no much larger clone sits a single base away. At the junction V is shortened by 2 bases and J by 0 bases, with 7 bases in between. The CDR3 spans 14 residues, from the cysteine through the phenylalanine. Of all the DNA, just the CDR3 is kept, 42 bases in frame from base 1. The germline V gene provides CDR1 MDHEN and CDR2 SYDVKM. The sample comes from a study of shared clonotypes between healthy human individuals (dated by TCRdb to about 2020). As for the study more broadly: The cohort included a few men and a couple of women between 18 and 49 years of age. To increase sequencing depth and limit assay-specific biases, different laboratories used diverse techniques to prepare libraries and sequence TCR repertoires. Blood TCR repertoires of 5 or 6 healthy adults were deeply sequenced to estimate repertoire size and the extent of clonotype sharing between individuals. Per donor, leukapheresis produced somewhere between about 0.94 and 9.5 billion PBMCs. For each donor, three plates each were used for CD4 naive and CD4 memory, two plates were used for CD8 naive, and one plate was used for CD8 memory.

For the CD8 naive samples, CD45RO-negative cells were positively selected for CCR7, yielding a CD45RA+CCR7+ population from which TemRA cells were excluded. Healthy HIV-negative adults with no recently reported acute infections or vaccinations were included as donors. Only Caucasian adults living in Nashville, Tennessee, USA were represented among the donors. Blood was obtained by leukapheresis, after which PBMCs were separated by Ficoll-Histopaque density gradient centrifugation and cryopreserved in liquid nitrogen vapor phase. Analytical flow cytometry was used to check the purity and quantity of each magnetically sorted T cell population. Genomic DNA was isolated from each sorted fraction and quantified by UV absorbance on a Nanodrop 2000c. Results and caveats for the whole study, not just this receptor: Because the study included a small number of donors, the genetic and exposure-history diversity represented was limited. Pairwise subsampling indicated that sequencing depth was expected to affect the degree of clonotype sharing among donors. Sampling was limited to blood, and TCR repertoires in tissue likely differ from TCR repertoires in blood. Naive subsets generally had larger estimated clonotype richness than memory subsets. Incomplete sequencing was indicated by rarefaction of sorted-subset datasets, despite the large sequencing depth. Across several donors, 4.5% to 6.5% of naive CD4, roughly 3.3% of naive CD8, 2% to 2.5% of memory CD4, and under 0.45% of memory CD8 clonotypes were shared. Compared with non-shared clonotypes, the clonotypes found in all four sorted-subset donors had higher generation probabilities.

Using the deep immunoSEQ assay, TCR CDR3 regions were amplified from genomic DNA by multiplex PCR. Extracted genomic DNA from each cell subset was spread evenly across all wells of several immunoSEQ 96-well plates, with each plate serving as a replicate. Each replicate PCR for sorted subsets received about 220 ng genomic DNA, equal to tens of thousands of T cell genomes. Purified libraries were measured with a Qubit 3.0 fluorometer, size-checked on a Bioanalyzer 2100, and measured again with the KAPA Library Quantification kit. Each immunoSEQ 96-well plate was sequenced on its own single-read 150-cycle Illumina NextSeq 550 flow cell. In the original analysis: Because only junctional sequences without quality scores were contained in the immunoSEQ output, filtering matching that applied to full-length reads could not be performed. To assign V/J genes and CDR3, sequences were annotated against IMGT germline references using PyIR, a Python wrapper for IgBLAST v1.9. Reads were removed for weak V/J assignments (E-value above 1e-6), missing CDR3, stop codons, out-of-frame junctions, or ambiguous translated residues. V3J clonotypes were defined as sequences sharing the same inferred V gene, J gene, and CDR3 amino acid sequence. To compute the percentage overlap between repertoires, the number of shared unique clonotypes was divided by the size of the smaller repertoire. RTK rarefaction, the Chao1 estimator, and Recon v2.1 estimates of unobserved clonotypes were used to assess repertoire richness. Generation probabilities for all TCRbeta clonotypes obtained by the gDNA method from several donors were computed using OLGA. Here the immuneACCESS table is served through TCRdb, limited to in-frame sequences with V and J called. Missing clones are a known gap in these copies; in checked studies unresolved V genes cover under half, and the rest lacks a known reason. For V, J and clone size, that table is used; D and trimming come from the DNA. For this sample there are roughly 2.1 million clones; about 93% appear just once. More than 1.5% of the sample is held by the ten biggest clonotypes.

This receptor was identified in a man aged 18 to 35 in good health. Some clones in this sample may be carry-over from other donors' samples. The chain is assembled from TRBV28 and TRBJ1-1, with the D gene too uncertain to name. The sample was naive CD8+ T cells from PBMCs. What this sample's cell subset or site label stands for: CD45RA+CCR7+. This receptor carries the CDR3 CASSLPLMNTEAFF. The bases are TGTGCCAGCAGTTTACCCCTAATGAACACTGAAGCTTTCTTT.